A selection of T cell receptor beta chains follows, all from one sample in a study of blood T cells in healthy people across ages. TCRdb used MiXCR to reprocess the 5' RACE reads, holding one entry per CDR3 protein. Of nearly 1 million distinct CDR3 sequences listed, roughly half were seen once; the top ten hold around a fifth. Sequenced: blood. The receptors were sampled from a woman aged 55-69 years in good health. The CDR3 runs from the conserved cysteine through the conserved F or W. Each record gives: V gene, CDR3 length, J gene, D gene, clone size, CDR3 DNA, CDR3 protein. The D gene is left open where the match is weak. Clone sizes are given selectively: once, few, many, or a class where the clone is expanded.

TRBV20-1	11	TRBJ2-7	.	.	TGCAGTGCTAGTCGGGGGACCGAGCAGTACTTC	CSASRGTEQYF
TRBV3-1	15	TRBJ2-6	.	.	TGTGCCAGCAGCTTTAGCTCGGCTGGGGCCAACGTCCTGACTTTC	CASSFSSAGANVLTF
TRBV7-9	15	TRBJ1-1	TRBD1	few	TGTGCCAGCAGCTTAGGGGACAGGGATCTGAGTGAAGCTTTCTTT	CASSLGDRDLSEAFF
TRBV28	12	TRBJ2-7	.	many	TGTCCTCAGCAAGGTAGGACCAGCGAGCAGTACTTC	CPQQGRTSEQYF
TRBV9	14	TRBJ2-2	.	.	TGTGCCAGCAGCTCTCCTACGGGATCCGGGGAGCTGTTTTTT	CASSSPTGSGELFF
TRBV24-1	14	TRBJ2-1	.	.	TGTGCCACCAGTGATTTCGTGGGGGCGGAGGAGCAGTTCTTC	CATSDFVGAEEQFF
TRBV15	16	TRBJ1-1	.	few	TGTGCCACCAGCAGAGCGCTCGGTTGGGTCTTAGCTGAAGCTTTCTTT	CATSRALGWVLAEAFF
TRBV29-1	14	TRBJ2-1	TRBD2	few	TGCAGCGTTGAGAGAGGACTAGGGGTAGGTGAGCAGTTCTTC	CSVERGLGVGEQFF
TRBV5-1	15	TRBJ2-7	.	many	TGCGCCAGCAGCTTGGGCCCGGTGTTTAACTACGAGCAGTACTTC	CASSLGPVFNYEQYF
TRBV11-3	14	TRBJ2-5	.	.	TGTGCCAGCAGCTTTGGAGCTTTTTTGGAGACCCAGTACTTC	CASSFGAFLETQYF
TRBV20-1	15	TRBJ2-1	TRBD2	once	TGCAGTGCTAGTGTGGGGGAGGGCTCCTACAATGAGCAGTTCTTC	CSASVGEGSYNEQFF
TRBV11-1	13	TRBJ2-5	TRBD2	.	TGTGCCAGCAGCCCTAGCGGGTACAATGAGCAGTACTTC	CASSPSGYNEQYF
TRBV7-2	12	TRBJ2-1	.	.	TGTGTCAGCAGCTTTGGGTTTTATGAGCAGTTCTTC	CVSSFGFYEQFF
TRBV20-1	12	TRBJ2-3	.	.	TGCAGTATAGCGGAGAGCACAGATACGCAGTATTTT	CSIAESTDTQYF
TRBV5-1	15	TRBJ2-4	TRBD1	.	TGCGCCAGCAACAGGGGCGGTGGGGCCAAAAACATTCAGTACTTC	CASNRGGGAKNIQYF
TRBV9	17	TRBJ2-1	TRBD2	.	TGTGCCAGCAGCGTACGAGCGGGAGGACCCTCCTACAATGAGCAGTTCTTC	CASSVRAGGPSYNEQFF
TRBV7-8	15	TRBJ1-4	.	.	TGTGCCAGCAGCTTAGTACAGGGACCGATCGAAAAACTGTTTTTT	CASSLVQGPIEKLFF
TRBV7-8	18	TRBJ2-4	.	.	TGTGCCAGCAGCTTAGAGCGGGCCAGGGTGATTCCCAAAAACATTCAGTACTTC	CASSLERARVIPKNIQYF
TRBV4-2	13	TRBJ2-7	.	few	TGTGCCAGCAGCCAACTTGGGACGGGGGAGCAGTACTTC	CASSQLGTGEQYF
TRBV25-1	17	TRBJ1-1	.	.	TGTGCCAGCAGTGAATATGTAGGCGGTCCTGGGGGAACTGAAGCTTTCTTT	CASSEYVGGPGGTEAFF
TRBV28	13	TRBJ2-7	TRBD1	.	TGTGCCAGCAGTTCTGGACAGGCTGGCGAGCAGTACTTC	CASSSGQAGEQYF
TRBV7-9	15	TRBJ2-7	.	.	TGTGCCAGCAGCTCCCGGGACCTTTACCCCTACGAGCAGTACTTC	CASSSRDLYPYEQYF
TRBV20-1	14	TRBJ2-7	TRBD1	few	TGCAGTGCTCTTAACCGGGACAGACCATACGAGCAGTACTTC	CSALNRDRPYEQYF
TRBV9	15	TRBJ2-7	.	.	TGTGCCAGCAGCGCGGGGGCCGGCGTTTCCTACGAGCAGTACTTC	CASSAGAGVSYEQYF
TRBV28	12	TRBJ2-1	.	.	TGTGCCAGCAGTGTCAGGAGGGGGGAGCAGTTCTTC	CASSVRRGEQFF
TRBV18	15	TRBJ1-6	.	.	TGTGCCAGCTCACCACCTTCGGGGGTTTTTTCACCCCTCCACTTT	CASSPPSGVFSPLHF
TRBV5-1	18	TRBJ2-6	.	.	TGCGCCAGCAGCCCGGCTTATGTCGTTCTGTCGGGGGCCAACGTCCTGACTTTC	CASSPAYVVLSGANVLTF